The next 24 T cell receptor beta chains were all read from a single sample in a study of blood T cell repertoires in COVID-19. Sequencing was performed with immunoSEQ multiplex PCR; in TCRdb, only in-frame clones are kept and a portion is missing. The table shows 360,000 or so clones, with roughly nine tenths occurring only once. Sequencing was carried out using peripheral blood. These receptors all come from a woman aged 55-69 years with COVID-19, enrolled during active disease.

The chain is built from TRBV19 and TRBJ2-3; D not certain. V lost 8 bases and J 5 bases, leaving 17 bases between the germline ends. The CDR3 contains 14 residues. Germline CDR1 and CDR2: LNHDA and SQIVND (reference sequence). Here the CDR3 reads CASRTAPPGDTQYF. In DNA, the CDR3 is TGTGCCAGTCGTACGGCGCCGCCGGGAGATACGCAGTATTTT.

J is TRBJ1-5 and V is TRBV2; D gene ambiguous. The V gene's germline CDR1 is SNHLY and CDR2 FYNNEI. The CDR3 length is 18 residues. V lost 3 bases and J 2 bases, leaving 20 bases between the germline ends. The CDR3 sequence: CASSDHRLISIGNQPQHF. CDR3 nucleotide sequence: TGTGCCAGCAGTGATCACCGTTTGATTTCTATTGGCAATCAGCCCCAGCATTTT.

This clone was seen only a few times. The rearrangement joins TRBV9 to TRBJ1-6; 7 bases match TRBD1. The CDR3 length is 15 residues. Per the germline V gene, CDR1 is SGDLS and CDR2 is YYNGEE. The junction had 4 bases not matched to a gene; V was cut back by 0 bases and J by 7 bases. As DNA, the CDR3 is TGTGCCAGCAGCGTAGCTGGGACAGCAAATTCACCCCTCCACTTT. It encodes CASSVAGTANSPLHF.

The chain recombines TRBV5-1 with TRBJ1-6; possibly TRBD1 for D (5 bases). Trimming shortened V by 4 bases and J by 4 bases, and 15 bases separated the two germline ends. This CDR3 region has 16 residues. Looked up from germline, CDR1 is SGHRS and CDR2 is YFSETQ. The CDR3 reads CASSTRGLGYNSPLHF. The CDR3 DNA is TGCGCCAGCAGCACAAGGGGATTAGGATATAATTCACCCCTCCACTTT. The full variable domain, with the rest looked up from reference TRBV5-1 and TRBJ1-6, is KAGVTQTPRYLIKTRGQQVTLSCSPISGHRSVSWYQQTPGQGLQFLFEYFSETQRNKGNFPGRFSGRQFSNSRSEMNVSTLELGDSALYLCASSTRGLGYNSPLHFGNGTRLTVT.

The chain is built from TRBV11-2 and TRBJ1-1; a possible D gene is TRBD1 (6 bases). Trimming took 1 base from V and 4 from J, leaving 13 bases between them. The germline V gene encodes CDR1 SGHAT and CDR2 FQNNGV. The CDR3 loop spans 15 amino acids. The DNA of the CDR3 is TGTGCCAGCAGCTTAGCAGGGGTTGGGCGCACTGAAGCTTTCTTT. Its translation is CASSLAGVGRTEAFF.

This clone was counted a few times. The V call is TRBV7-6, the J call TRBJ1-3, with unresolved D. The CDR3 spans 14 residues. Germline CDR1 reads SGHVS; CDR2 reads FNYEAQ. The V end was cut by 6 bases, the J end by 0 bases, with 9 bases between. CDR3: CASSPWHSGNTIYF. CDR3 nucleotides: TGTGCCAGCAGTCCTTGGCACTCTGGAAACACCATATATTTT.

The chain carries TRBV11-1 and TRBJ1-3; D remains unclear. The CDR3 covers 15 residues. The V gene's germline CDR1 is SGHAT and CDR2 FQDESV (reference sequence). Deletions cut 4 bases from V and 3 bases from J, with 13 bases between. In DNA form, the CDR3 reads TGTGCCAGCAGCTACGTCGCCGGGAGTGGAAACACCATATATTTT. This encodes CASSYVAGSGNTIYF.

The rearrangement links TRBV7-8 to TRBJ1-2; maybe TRBD1 (5 bases). V gave up 3 bases and J gave up 0 bases, with 5 bases separating them. CDR1 is SGHVS and CDR2 is FQNEAQ in the germline V gene. The CDR3 is made up of 13 amino acids. In DNA form, the CDR3 reads TGTGCCAGCAGCTTGACAGCTAACTATGGCTACACCTTC. This sequence encodes CASSLTANYGYTF.

The table lists this clone with a count of one. V and J are TRBV10-3 and TRBJ2-7; 9 positions agree with TRBD2. CDR1 is ENHRY, CDR2 SYGVKD, per germline. Trimming at V came to 10 bases and at J to 4 bases, leaving 11 bases not matched to a gene. The CDR3 covers 14 residues. CDR3 sequence: CATEAAGGLYEQYF. The CDR3 DNA is TGTGCCACCGAGGCAGCGGGGGGCCTTTACGAGCAGTACTTC.

The chain has TRBV3-1 (or the pseudogene TRBV3-2) and TRBJ2-7, with D possibly TRBD1 on 6 matching bases. V was trimmed by 8 bases and J by 2 bases, leaving 13 bases between them. The CDR3 loop spans 13 amino acids. Germline lookup yields CDR1 LGHDT and CDR2 YNNKEL (reference sequence). CDR3 protein: CASRLGAAYEQYF. For the CDR3, the DNA is TGTGCCAGCCGCCTGGGGGCAGCCTACGAGCAGTACTTC.

The gene calls are TRBV18 and TRBJ1-6, with 9 bases identical to TRBD1. Germline values: CDR1 KGHSH, CDR2 LQKENI. The CDR3 totals 15 residues. Germline trimming cut 4 bases from V and 10 bases from J; bases unmatched to any gene: 8. CDR3 sequence reads: CASSLATGGQSPLHF. The CDR3 DNA is TGTGCCAGCTCACTAGCTACAGGGGGCCAATCACCCCTCCACTTT.

This clone showed up just once. The chain combines TRBV11-2 with TRBJ2-5, with 10 bases that match TRBD2. Germline V gene lookup returns CDR1 SGHAT and CDR2 FQNNGV. Unmatched junction bases numbered 0, after V lost 2 bases and J lost 3 bases. The CDR3 is 14 amino acids. CDR3 bases: TGTGCCAGCAGCTTACTAGCGGGGGAAGAGACCCAGTACTTC. Its translation: CASSLLAGEETQYF. The full variable domain, in which reference TRBV11-2 and TRBJ2-5 provide the parts outside the CDR3, is EAGVAQSPRYKIIEKRQSVAFWCNPISGHATLYWYQQILGQGPKLLIQFQNNGVVDDSQLPKDRFSAERLKGVDSTLKIQPAKLEDSAVYLCASSLLAGEETQYFGPGTRLLVL.

As concerns this clone: Other DNA sequences in this specimen translate into the identical CDR3. V and J are TRBV28 and TRBJ1-5; no reliable D call. CDR3 size: 12 residues. V was pared by 6 bases and J by 4 bases, with 7 bases between. The V gene's germline CDR1 is MDHEN and CDR2 SYDVKM. The CDR3 DNA reads TGTGCCAGCAGCCTCCTTAATCAGCCCCAGCATTTT. Translation: CASSLLNQPQHF.

The CDR3 DNA follows: TGTGCCAGCAGCCAAGCTGGACAGGTCTCCTACGAGCAGTACTTC. The encoded protein is CASSQAGQVSYEQYF. V gene TRBV4-2 combines with J gene TRBJ2-7; 7 nucleotides line up with TRBD1. The CDR3 is made up of 15 amino acids. The trim removed 1 base at V and 0 bases at J, leaving 3 bases unmatched. CDR1 and CDR2 (germline): LGHNA, YNFKEQ.

The V call is TRBV28, the J call TRBJ1-5; possibly TRBD1 for D (5 bases). Between the trimmed V and J ends, which lost 6 bases and 3 bases, there was a span of 6 bases. Germline V gives CDR1 MDHEN, CDR2 SYDVKM. CDR3 length equals 12 residues. CDR3 protein: CASRTVNQPQHF. CDR3 coding DNA: TGTGCCAGCAGGACAGTCAATCAGCCCCAGCATTTT.

The V and J genes are TRBV4-1 and TRBJ2-5; TRBD2 aligns across 9 bases. This CDR3 region has 16 residues. Looked up from germline, CDR1 is MGHRA and CDR2 is YSYEKL. With V trimmed by 4 bases and J by 1 base, 7 bases remained unmatched. CDR3 coding DNA: TGCGCCAGCAGCCTGTCTAGCGGGGCGGCCCAAGAGACCCAGTACTTC. Protein sequence: CASSLSSGAAQETQYF.

The chain uses TRBV2 and TRBJ1-3; D possibly corresponds to TRBD1 (5 bases). The CDR3 totals 14 residues. The V end lost 5 bases, the J end lost 0 bases, and 8 bases lay between the germline ends. The V gene's germline CDR1 is SNHLY and CDR2 FYNNEI. The CDR3 reads CASSLGLSGNTIYF. CDR3 in DNA: TGTGCCAGCAGTTTGGGACTCTCTGGAAACACCATATATTTT.

In its sample, this clone was seen once. The V gene is TRBV3-1 (or the pseudogene TRBV3-2), the J gene TRBJ2-1, with a weak D call TRBD2 (5 bases). Trimming took off 6 bases at V and 5 bases at J, with 11 bases between the two ends. Germline assignment: CDR1 LGHDT and CDR2 YNNKEL (reference sequence). This CDR3 contains 13 residues. CDR3 nucleotide sequence: TGTGCCAGCAGGCGCACTAGGAACAATGAGCAGTTCTTC. Amino acid sequence: CASRRTRNNEQFF.

The V gene is TRBV19, the J gene TRBJ1-6; no definite D call. Trimming stripped 1 base from V and 1 base from J, with 5 bases between. The CDR3 is 15 amino acids. CDR1 is LNHDA, CDR2 SQIVND, per germline (reference sequence). The CDR3 region is CASSIGRSYNSPLHF. DNA for the CDR3: TGTGCCAGTAGTATAGGTCGGTCCTATAATTCACCCCTCCACTTT.

This clone was seen a few times. The chain is built from TRBV7-2 and TRBJ2-2, with a possible D match to TRBD2 (6 bases). Germline-derived CDR1 and CDR2 are SGHTA and FQGNSA. The CDR3 is 15 residues long. V gave up 5 bases and J gave up 3 bases, with 13 bases separating them. CDR3 coding DNA: TGTGCCAGCAGCAAACTAGGAGGGTACACCGGGGAGCTGTTTTTT. This encodes CASSKLGGYTGELFF.

The chain recombines TRBV7-7 with TRBJ2-3, with 8 bases aligning to TRBD2. CDR1 is SSHAT and CDR2 is FNYEAQ in the germline V gene (reference sequence). V gave up 4 bases and J gave up 2 bases; unmatched junction bases: 2. There are 14 residues in the CDR3. CDR3 sequence (DNA): TGTGCCAGCAGCTCAGGACTAGCCACAGATACGCAGTATTTT. It encodes CASSSGLATDTQYF.

This clone was counted a single time. This chain joins TRBV14 and TRBJ2-3; 9 nucleotides line up with TRBD2. The CDR3 contains 18 residues. V was clipped by 4 bases and J by 0 bases; unmatched bases: 11. CDR1 is SGHDN, CDR2 FVKESK, per germline. CDR3 nucleotide sequence: TGTGCCAGCAGCCGAGGGTGGACTAGCGATGCTAGCACAGATACGCAGTATTTT. It translates to CASSRGWTSDASTDTQYF.

The gene calls are TRBV28 and TRBJ1-2, with 8 bases identical to TRBD1. In germline, CDR1 is MDHEN, CDR2 SYDVKM. Trimming removed 5 bases from V and 5 bases from J; junction bases left unmatched: 7. The length of the CDR3 is 14 residues. As DNA, the CDR3 is TGTGCCAGCAGTGCCCCCGGGACAGGATATGGCTACACCTTC. Translated: CASSAPGTGYGYTF.

This rearrangement joins TRBV2 to TRBJ2-1; TRBD1 matches at 8 bases. This CDR3 is 15 amino acids long. The J segment lost 3 bases and the V segment lost 6 bases, leaving 7 bases of the junction unmatched. Germline V gene lookup returns CDR1 SNHLY and CDR2 FYNNEI. CDR3 loop: CASSGLGQGYNEQFF. CDR3 in DNA: TGTGCCAGCAGCGGGCTAGGACAGGGCTACAATGAGCAGTTCTTC. The complete variable domain, with remaining parts taken from reference TRBV2 and TRBJ2-1, reads EPEVTQTPSHQVTQMGQEVILRCVPISNHLYFYWYRQILGQKVEFLVSFYNNEISEKSEIFDDQFSVERPDGSNFTLKIRSTKLEDSAMYFCASSGLGQGYNEQFFGPGTRLTVL.